The 10 T cell receptor beta chains listed next were all sequenced from one sample in a study of CD8+ T cells in alopecia areata. In each case, RNA was isolated and then reverse transcribed into cDNA as the sequencing template. Assay: immunoSEQ multiplex PCR; the TCRdb copy retains only in-frame clones and omits some. The repertoire has 130,000 to 150,000 clones, about 89% of them found once; the top ten carry around 16%. The sample here was CD8+ T cells sorted from blood, taken at week 0. The receptors come from a human donor with alopecia areata.

This clone showed up just once. This chain uses TRBV11-2 with TRBJ2-1; D remains ambiguous. The CDR3 runs 15 residues. V shed 4 bases and J shed 0 bases, with 10 bases lying between them. Per the germline V gene, CDR1 is SGHAT and CDR2 is FQNNGV. In DNA, the CDR3 is TGTGCCAGCAGCTGGGGTCAGAGCTCCTACAATGAGCAGTTCTTC. Protein sequence: CASSWGQSSYNEQFF.

The V and J genes are TRBV7-8 and TRBJ2-2; D is undetermined. Per the germline V gene, CDR1 is SGHVS and CDR2 is FQNEAQ. CDR3 length: 15 amino acids. V was shortened by 7 bases and J by 1 base, with 13 bases between the two germline ends. This CDR3 is CASTSEPGNTGELFF. DNA of the CDR3: TGTGCCAGCACCTCGGAGCCGGGGAACACCGGGGAGCTGTTTTTT.

The chain has TRBV7-9 and TRBJ2-5; tentatively, D is TRBD1 (6 bases). CDR1 is SEHNR and CDR2 is FQNEAQ in the germline V gene (reference sequence). The CDR3 runs to 18 residues. The germline V and J ends were trimmed by 5 bases and 5 bases, with 27 bases remaining between them. The CDR3 is CASSARTEGNPTGETQYF. CDR3 nucleotide sequence: TGTGCCAGCAGCGCGAGGACAGAGGGAAATCCGACCGGGGAGACCCAGTACTTC.

This chain links TRBV7-9 with TRBJ2-7, with D possibly matching TRBD2 (6 bases). Germline lookup yields CDR1 SEHNR and CDR2 FQNEAQ (reference sequence). CDR3 length: 16 amino acids. The ends were cut back, 5 bases at V and 0 bases at J, with 17 bases in the middle. CDR3 sequence: CASSPPLAGSSYEQYF. The DNA of the CDR3 is TGTGCCAGCAGCCCCCCGCTGGCGGGGAGCTCCTACGAGCAGTACTTC.

V usage is TRBV4-1 and J usage is TRBJ1-4; D uncertain. The V and J ends lost 0 bases and 7 bases respectively, with 0 bases between them. Germline V gene sequence: CDR1 MGHRA, CDR2 YSYEKL. The CDR3 has 11 residues. As DNA, the CDR3 is TGCGCCAGCAGCCAAGATGAAAAACTGTTTTTT. This gives the protein CASSQDEKLFF.

This chain uses TRBV6-1 with TRBJ1-1; 8 bases are shared with TRBD1. Germline V gene lookup returns CDR1 MNHNS and CDR2 SASEGT. CDR3 size: 16 residues. V was clipped by 1 base and J by 4 bases; unmatched bases: 8. CDR3 sequence: CASSEEPGGSITEAFF. In nucleotides, the CDR3 is TGTGCCAGCAGTGAAGAGCCAGGGGGCTCTATCACTGAAGCTTTCTTT.

The chain couples TRBV19 to TRBJ2-7, with D perhaps matching TRBD2 (5 bases). The V gene's germline CDR1 is LNHDA and CDR2 SQIVND (reference sequence). Trimming took 6 bases from V and 5 from J, leaving 11 bases between them. This CDR3 has 12 amino acids. The CDR3 loop reads CASSEGPNEQYF. In nucleotides, the CDR3 is TGTGCCAGTAGCGAGGGCCCGAACGAGCAGTACTTC.

This clone came up a few times. The V call is TRBV11-2, the J call TRBJ2-5; 10 bases fit TRBD1. Germline V gene sequence: CDR1 SGHAT, CDR2 FQNNGV. Unmatched junction bases numbered 8, after V lost 6 bases and J lost 4 bases. This CDR3 has 15 amino acids. Written as DNA, the CDR3 is TGTGCCAGCAGTCCCGGACAGGGGGGCGGAGAGACCCAGTACTTC. Residues: CASSPGQGGGETQYF.

The rearrangement joins TRBV7-6 to TRBJ2-2; D is unresolved. CDR1 is SGHVS, CDR2 FNYEAQ, per germline. The length of the CDR3 is 11 residues. V shed 2 bases and J shed 6 bases, with 1 base lying between them. CDR3 coding DNA: TGTGCCAGCAGCTTACCCGGGGAGCTGTTTTTT. This sequence encodes CASSLPGELFF. The full variable domain, its missing parts supplied by reference TRBV7-6 and TRBJ2-2, is GAGVSQSPRYKVTKRGQDVALRCDPISGHVSLYWYRQALGQGPEFLTYFNYEAQQDKSGLPNDRFSAERPEGSISTLTIQRTEQRDSAMYRCASSLPGELFFGEGSRLTVL.

The table lists this clone with a count of one. This rearrangement joins TRBV5-5 to TRBJ1-1; a possible D gene is TRBD1 (5 bases). CDR3 length: 13 residues. Trimming cost V 0 bases and J 8 bases, with 11 bases left between them. Germline V gene lookup returns CDR1 SGHKS and CDR2 YYEKEE (reference sequence). CDR3 coding DNA: TGTGCCAGCAGCTTGGTGTTTTGGACAGAAGCTTTCTTT. This translates into CASSLVFWTEAFF.